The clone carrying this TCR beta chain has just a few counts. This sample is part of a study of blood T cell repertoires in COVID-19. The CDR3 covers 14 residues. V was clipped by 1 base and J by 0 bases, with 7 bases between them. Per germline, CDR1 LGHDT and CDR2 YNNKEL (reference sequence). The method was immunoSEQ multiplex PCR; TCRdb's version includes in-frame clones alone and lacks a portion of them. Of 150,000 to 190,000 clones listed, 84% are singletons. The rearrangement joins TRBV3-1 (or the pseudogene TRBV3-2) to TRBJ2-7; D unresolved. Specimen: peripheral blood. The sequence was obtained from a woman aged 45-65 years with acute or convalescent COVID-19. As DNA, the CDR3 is TGTGCCAGCAGCCAAGTGGTGGCCTCCTACGAGCAGTACTTC. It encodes CASSQVVASYEQYF.